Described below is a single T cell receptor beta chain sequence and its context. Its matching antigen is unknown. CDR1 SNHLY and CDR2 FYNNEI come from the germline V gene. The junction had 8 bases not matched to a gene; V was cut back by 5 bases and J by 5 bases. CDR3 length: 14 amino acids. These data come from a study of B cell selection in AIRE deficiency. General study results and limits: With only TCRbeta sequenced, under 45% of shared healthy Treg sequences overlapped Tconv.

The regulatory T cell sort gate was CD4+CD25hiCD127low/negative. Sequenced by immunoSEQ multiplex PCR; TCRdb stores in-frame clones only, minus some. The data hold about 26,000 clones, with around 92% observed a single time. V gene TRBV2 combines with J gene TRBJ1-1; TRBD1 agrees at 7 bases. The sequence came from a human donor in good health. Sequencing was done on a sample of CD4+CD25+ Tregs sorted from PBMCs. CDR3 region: CASSRGRGWTEAFF. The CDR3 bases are TGTGCCAGCAGTAGGGGCAGGGGGTGGACTGAAGCTTTCTTT.